One and the same sample provided the 6 T cell receptor beta chains below, sequenced in a study of radiotherapy plus CTLA-4 blockade in lung cancer. Produced via immunoSEQ multiplex PCR; TCRdb's table is partial and in-frame only. The sample lists approximately 46,000 clones, 70% to 90% occurring once. Here the sequenced sample was peripheral blood, taken from a patient treated with radiotherapy plus ipilimumab. These receptors were collected from a human donor with non-small cell lung cancer whose response to radiotherapy plus ipilimumab could not be evaluated.

This clone was observed once. The gene calls are TRBV7-9 and TRBJ1-4, with 7 positions matching TRBD1. The CDR3 sequence is 13 residues long. V shed 7 bases, J shed 5 bases, and the junction held 4 bases outside the gene matches. Germline CDR1 SEHNR, CDR2 FQNEAQ (reference sequence). CDR3 sequence (DNA): TGTGCCAGCACCGGGACAGCAAATGAAAAACTGTTTTTT. Its protein product is CASTGTANEKLFF.

The chain recombines TRBV11-1 with TRBJ2-7; 10 positions agree with TRBD2. The CDR3 has 15 amino acids. The germline V gene encodes CDR1 SGHAT and CDR2 FQDESV (reference sequence). J gave up 1 base and V 1 base, and 1 base lay outside the gene matches. The CDR3 region is CASSLGTSGSYEQYF. The CDR3 DNA is TGTGCCAGCAGCTTAGGGACTAGCGGATCCTACGAGCAGTACTTC. Drawing the rest from reference TRBV11-1 and TRBJ2-7, the complete variable domain is EAEVAQSPRYKITEKSQAVAFWCDPISGHATLYWYRQILGQGPELLVQFQDESVVDDSQLPKDRFSAERLKGVDSTLKIQPAELGDSAMYLCASSLGTSGSYEQYFGPGTRLTVT.

V gene TRBV28 combines with J gene TRBJ2-4; TRBD1 agrees at 11 bases. The germline V gene has CDR1 MDHEN and CDR2 SYDVKM. Trimming at V came to 3 bases and at J to 6 bases, leaving 4 bases not matched to a gene. The CDR3 loop spans 15 amino acids. The CDR3 sequence is CASSLPGTGGNIQYF. The CDR3 region has the DNA TGTGCCAGCAGTTTGCCCGGGACAGGGGGAAACATTCAGTACTTC.

The chain links TRBV14 to TRBJ1-6, with D possibly matching TRBD1 (5 bases). The ends were cut back, 4 bases at V and 7 bases at J, with 11 bases in the middle. The V gene's germline CDR1 is SGHDN and CDR2 FVKESK. CDR3 length: 14 amino acids. The CDR3 region has the DNA TGTGCCAGCAGCCCTGACAGACACAATTCACCCCTCCACTTT. Translated, it gives CASSPDRHNSPLHF.

This clone has a single count. V usage is TRBV7-2 and J usage is TRBJ1-2; tentative D call: TRBD1 (6 bases). Between the trimmed V and J ends, which lost 2 bases and 3 bases, there was a span of 13 bases. Germline V lookup: CDR1 SGHTA, CDR2 FQGNSA. The CDR3 sequence is 15 residues long. In nucleotides, the CDR3 is TGTGCCAGCAGCTTAATAGGGGGGGTGGACTATGGCTACACCTTC. Translation gives CASSLIGGVDYGYTF.

This clone was seen a single time. The chain carries TRBV7-8 and TRBJ2-1; TRBD1 is a possible D gene (6 bases). There are 19 residues in the CDR3. V dropped 5 bases and J dropped 0 bases, with 23 bases sitting between them. Germline V gene data show CDR1 as SGHVS and CDR2 as FQNEAQ. CDR3 coding DNA: TGTGCCAGCAGCCCGAGAGGGTCAGGGGCCATCTCCTCCTACAATGAGCAGTTCTTC. This sequence encodes CASSPRGSGAISSYNEQFF.